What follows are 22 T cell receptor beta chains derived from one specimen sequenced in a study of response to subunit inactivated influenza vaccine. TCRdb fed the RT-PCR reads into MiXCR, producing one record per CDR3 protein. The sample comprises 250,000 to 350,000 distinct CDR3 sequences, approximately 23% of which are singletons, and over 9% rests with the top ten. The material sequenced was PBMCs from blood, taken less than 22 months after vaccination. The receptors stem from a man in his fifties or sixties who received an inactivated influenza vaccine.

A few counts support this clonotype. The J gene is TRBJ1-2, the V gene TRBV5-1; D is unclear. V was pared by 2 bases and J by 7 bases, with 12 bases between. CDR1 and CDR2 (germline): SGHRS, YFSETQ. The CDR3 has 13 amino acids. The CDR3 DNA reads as TGCGCCAGCAGCTTCCGAAGGGAAGGTGGCTACACCTTC. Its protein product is CASSFRREGGYTF.

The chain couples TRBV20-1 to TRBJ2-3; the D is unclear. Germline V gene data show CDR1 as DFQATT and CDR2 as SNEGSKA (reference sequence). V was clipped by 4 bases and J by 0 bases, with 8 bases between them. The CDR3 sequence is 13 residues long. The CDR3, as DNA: TGCAGTGCTAATGATGGTAGCACAGATACGCAGTATTTT. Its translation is CSANDGSTDTQYF.

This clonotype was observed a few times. The CDR3 is CSASLEGPLHF. The CDR3 DNA sequence: TGCAGTGCTAGTTTGGAAGGACCCCTCCACTTT. The chain is built from TRBV20-1 and TRBJ1-6; no definite D call. The CDR3 has 11 amino acids. The V and J ends lost 3 bases and 12 bases respectively, with 9 bases between them. The germline V gene encodes CDR1 DFQATT and CDR2 SNEGSKA (reference sequence).

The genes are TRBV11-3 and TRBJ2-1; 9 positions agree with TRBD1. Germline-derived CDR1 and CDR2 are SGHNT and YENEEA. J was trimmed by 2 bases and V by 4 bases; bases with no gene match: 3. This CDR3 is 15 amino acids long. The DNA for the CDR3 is TGTGCCAGCAGCTCACACAGGGGGCCCTACAATGAGCAGTTCTTC. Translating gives CASSSHRGPYNEQFF.

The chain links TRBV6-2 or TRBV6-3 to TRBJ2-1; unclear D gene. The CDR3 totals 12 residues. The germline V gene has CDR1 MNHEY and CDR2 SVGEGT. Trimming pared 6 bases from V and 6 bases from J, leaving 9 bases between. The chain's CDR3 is CASSPGSNEQFF. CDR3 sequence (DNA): TGTGCCAGCAGCCCCGGCAGCAATGAGCAGTTCTTC.

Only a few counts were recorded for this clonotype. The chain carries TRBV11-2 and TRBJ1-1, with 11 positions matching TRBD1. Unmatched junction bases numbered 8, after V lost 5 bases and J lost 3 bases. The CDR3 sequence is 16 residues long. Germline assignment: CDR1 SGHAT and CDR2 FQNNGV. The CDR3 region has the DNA TGTGCCAGCAGCCTCCCGGACAGGGGGCCGTACACTGAAGCTTTCTTT. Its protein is CASSLPDRGPYTEAFF.

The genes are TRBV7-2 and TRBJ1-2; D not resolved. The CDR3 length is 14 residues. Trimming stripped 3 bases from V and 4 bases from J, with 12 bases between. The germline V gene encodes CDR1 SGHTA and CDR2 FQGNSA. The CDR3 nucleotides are TGTGCCAGCAGCTTCGGTGGGAACGGCTATGGCTACACCTTC. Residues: CASSFGGNGYGYTF.

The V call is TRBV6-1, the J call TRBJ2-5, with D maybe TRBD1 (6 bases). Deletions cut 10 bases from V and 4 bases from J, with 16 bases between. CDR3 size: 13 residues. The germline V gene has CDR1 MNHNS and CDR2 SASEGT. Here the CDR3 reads CATSTGKSETQYF. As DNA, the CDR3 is TGTGCCACCTCAACAGGGAAATCAGAGACCCAGTACTTC.

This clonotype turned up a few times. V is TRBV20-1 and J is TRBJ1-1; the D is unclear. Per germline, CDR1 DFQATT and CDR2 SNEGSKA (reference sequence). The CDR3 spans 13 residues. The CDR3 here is CSAGNPMNTEAFF. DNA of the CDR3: TGCAGCGCCGGGAACCCGATGAACACTGAAGCTTTCTTT.

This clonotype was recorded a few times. For the CDR3, the DNA is TGCAGTCGACCCAACCAGAATAACTATGGCTACACCTTC. Its protein product is CSRPNQNNYGYTF. The V and J genes are TRBV20-1 and TRBJ1-2; D ambiguous. The germline V and J ends were trimmed by 8 bases and 1 base, with 14 bases remaining between them. This CDR3 comprises 13 residues. Germline V gene lookup returns CDR1 DFQATT and CDR2 SNEGSKA (reference sequence).

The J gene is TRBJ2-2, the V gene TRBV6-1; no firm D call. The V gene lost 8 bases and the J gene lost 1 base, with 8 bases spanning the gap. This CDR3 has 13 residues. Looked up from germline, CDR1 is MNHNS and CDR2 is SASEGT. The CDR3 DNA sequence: TGTGCCAGCCGGTCCGTGAACACCGGGGAGCTGTTTTTT. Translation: CASRSVNTGELFF.

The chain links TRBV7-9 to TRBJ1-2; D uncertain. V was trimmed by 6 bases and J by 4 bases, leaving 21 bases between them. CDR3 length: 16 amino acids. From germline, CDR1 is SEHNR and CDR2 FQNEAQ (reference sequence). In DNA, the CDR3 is TGTGCCAGCAGGCCTACTTACGAGGTTTTCGGCTATGGCTACACCTTC. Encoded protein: CASRPTYEVFGYGYTF.

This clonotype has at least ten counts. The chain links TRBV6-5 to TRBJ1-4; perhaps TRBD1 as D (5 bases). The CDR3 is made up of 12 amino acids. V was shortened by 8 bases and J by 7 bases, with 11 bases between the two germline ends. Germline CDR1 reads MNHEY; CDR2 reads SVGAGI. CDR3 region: CASGGGPEKLFF. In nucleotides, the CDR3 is TGTGCCAGCGGGGGGGGACCTGAAAAACTGTTTTTT.

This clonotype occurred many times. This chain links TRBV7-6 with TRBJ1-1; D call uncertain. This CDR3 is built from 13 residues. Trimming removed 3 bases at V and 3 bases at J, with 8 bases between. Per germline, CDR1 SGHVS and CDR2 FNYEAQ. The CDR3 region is CASSFSRDTEAFF. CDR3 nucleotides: TGTGCCAGCAGCTTTTCGAGGGACACTGAAGCTTTCTTT.

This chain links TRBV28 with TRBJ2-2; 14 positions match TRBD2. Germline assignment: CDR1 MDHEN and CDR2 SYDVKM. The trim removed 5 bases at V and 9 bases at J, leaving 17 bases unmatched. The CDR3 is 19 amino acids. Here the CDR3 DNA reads TGTGCCAGCAGTACCAGCTTTATTGGGACTAGCGGGAGTTTTCGGGAGCTGTTTTTT. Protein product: CASSTSFIGTSGSFRELFF.

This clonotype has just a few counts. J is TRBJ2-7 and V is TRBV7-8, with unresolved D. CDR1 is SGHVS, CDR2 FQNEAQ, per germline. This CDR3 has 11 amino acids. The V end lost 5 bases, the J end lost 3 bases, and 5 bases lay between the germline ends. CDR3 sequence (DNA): TGTGCCAGCAGCCACTACTACGAGCAGTACTTC. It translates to CASSHYYEQYF.

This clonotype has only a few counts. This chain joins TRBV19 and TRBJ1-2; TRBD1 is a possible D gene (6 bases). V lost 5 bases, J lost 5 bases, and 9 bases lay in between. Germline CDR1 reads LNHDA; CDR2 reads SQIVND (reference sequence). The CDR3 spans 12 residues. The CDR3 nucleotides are TGTGCCAGTAGTGCAGGGGAATATGGCTACACCTTC. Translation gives CASSAGEYGYTF.

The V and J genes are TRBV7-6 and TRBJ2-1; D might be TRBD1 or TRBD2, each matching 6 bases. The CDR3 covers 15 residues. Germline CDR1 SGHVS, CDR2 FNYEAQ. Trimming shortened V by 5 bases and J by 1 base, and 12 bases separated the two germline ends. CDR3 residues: CASSPGGTSYNEQFF. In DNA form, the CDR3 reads TGTGCCAGCAGCCCCGGCGGGACATCCTACAATGAGCAGTTCTTC.

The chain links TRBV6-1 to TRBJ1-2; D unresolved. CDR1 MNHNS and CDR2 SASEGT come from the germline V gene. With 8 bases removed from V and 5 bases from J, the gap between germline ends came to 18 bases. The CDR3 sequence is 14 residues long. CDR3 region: CASRTAQVSYGYTF. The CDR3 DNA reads TGTGCCAGCCGAACTGCGCAGGTTTCTTATGGCTACACCTTC.

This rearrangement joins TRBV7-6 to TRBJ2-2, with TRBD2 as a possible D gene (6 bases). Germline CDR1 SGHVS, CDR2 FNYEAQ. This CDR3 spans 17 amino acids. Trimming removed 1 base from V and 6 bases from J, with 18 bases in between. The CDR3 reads CASSLVMGTPGPGELFF. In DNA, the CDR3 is TGTGCCAGCAGCTTAGTTATGGGGACTCCAGGTCCCGGGGAGCTGTTTTTT.

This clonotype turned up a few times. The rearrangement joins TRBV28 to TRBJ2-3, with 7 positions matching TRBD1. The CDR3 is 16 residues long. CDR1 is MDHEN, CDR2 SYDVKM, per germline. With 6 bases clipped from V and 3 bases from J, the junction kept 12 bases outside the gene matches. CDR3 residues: CASRSRRQGLTDTQYF. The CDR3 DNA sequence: TGTGCCAGCAGATCTCGACGACAGGGCTTAACAGATACGCAGTATTTT. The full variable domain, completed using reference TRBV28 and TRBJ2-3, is DVKVTQSSRYLVKRTGEKVFLECVQDMDHENMFWYRQDPGLGLRLIYFSYDVKMKEKGDIPEGYSVSREKKERFSLILESASTNQTSMYLCASRSRRQGLTDTQYFGPGTRLTVL.

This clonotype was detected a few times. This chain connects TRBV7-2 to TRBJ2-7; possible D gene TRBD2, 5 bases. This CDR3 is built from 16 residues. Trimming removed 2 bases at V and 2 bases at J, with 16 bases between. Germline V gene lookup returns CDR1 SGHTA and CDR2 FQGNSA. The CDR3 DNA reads TGTGCCAGCAGCTTACGGGGTACGAATACACCCTACGAGCAGTACTTC. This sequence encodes CASSLRGTNTPYEQYF.